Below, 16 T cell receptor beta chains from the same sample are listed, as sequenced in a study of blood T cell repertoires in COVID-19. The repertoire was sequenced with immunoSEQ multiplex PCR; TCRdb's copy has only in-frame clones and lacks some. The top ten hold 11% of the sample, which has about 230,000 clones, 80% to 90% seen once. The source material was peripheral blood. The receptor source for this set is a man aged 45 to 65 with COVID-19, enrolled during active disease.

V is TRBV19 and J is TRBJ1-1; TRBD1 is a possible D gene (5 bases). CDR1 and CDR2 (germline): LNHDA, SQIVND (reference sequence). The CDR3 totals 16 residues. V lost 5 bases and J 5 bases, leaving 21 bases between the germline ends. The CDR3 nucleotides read TGTGCCAGTAGTTCACCAAGGGGTACACCCTGGACTGAAGCTTTCTTT. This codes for CASSSPRGTPWTEAFF.

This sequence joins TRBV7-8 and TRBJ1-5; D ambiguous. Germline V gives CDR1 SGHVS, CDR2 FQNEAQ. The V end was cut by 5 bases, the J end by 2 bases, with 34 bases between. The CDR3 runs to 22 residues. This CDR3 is CASSLREGGGKHMVRGNQPQHF. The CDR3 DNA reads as TGTGCCAGCAGCCTCAGAGAGGGTGGCGGGAAACATATGGTTCGGGGCAATCAGCCCCAGCATTTT.

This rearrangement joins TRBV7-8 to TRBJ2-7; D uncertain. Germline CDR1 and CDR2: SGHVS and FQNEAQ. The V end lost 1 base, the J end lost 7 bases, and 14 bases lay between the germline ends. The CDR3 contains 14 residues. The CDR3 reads CASSLVAGFEEQYF. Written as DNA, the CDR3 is TGTGCCAGCAGCTTAGTTGCAGGTTTTGAGGAGCAGTACTTC.

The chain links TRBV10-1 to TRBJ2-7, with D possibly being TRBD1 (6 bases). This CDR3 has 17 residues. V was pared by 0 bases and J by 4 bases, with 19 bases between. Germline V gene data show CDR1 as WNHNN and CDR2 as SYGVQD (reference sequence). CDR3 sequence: CASSESGPKTGHYEQYF. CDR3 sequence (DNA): TGCGCCAGCAGTGAGTCGGGCCCCAAGACAGGACATTACGAGCAGTACTTC.

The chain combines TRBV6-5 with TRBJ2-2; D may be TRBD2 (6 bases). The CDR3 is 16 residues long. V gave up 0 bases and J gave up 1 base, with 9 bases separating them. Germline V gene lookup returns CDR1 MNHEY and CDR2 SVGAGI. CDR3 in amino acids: CASSYSIGGNTGELFF. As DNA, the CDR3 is TGTGCCAGCAGTTACTCGATCGGGGGGAACACCGGGGAGCTGTTTTTT.

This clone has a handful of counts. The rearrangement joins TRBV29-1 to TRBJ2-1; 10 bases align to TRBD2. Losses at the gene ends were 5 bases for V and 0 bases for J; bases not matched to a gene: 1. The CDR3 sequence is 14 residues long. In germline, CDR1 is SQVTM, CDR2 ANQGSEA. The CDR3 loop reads CSVSGGVSYNEQFF. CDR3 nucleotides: TGCAGCGTTAGCGGGGGGGTCTCCTACAATGAGCAGTTCTTC.

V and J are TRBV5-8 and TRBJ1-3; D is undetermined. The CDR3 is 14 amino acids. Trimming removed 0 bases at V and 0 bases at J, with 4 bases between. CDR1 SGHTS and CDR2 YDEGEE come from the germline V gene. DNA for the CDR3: TGTGCCAGCAGCTTGGTTAGCTCTGGAAACACCATATATTTT. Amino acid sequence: CASSLVSSGNTIYF.

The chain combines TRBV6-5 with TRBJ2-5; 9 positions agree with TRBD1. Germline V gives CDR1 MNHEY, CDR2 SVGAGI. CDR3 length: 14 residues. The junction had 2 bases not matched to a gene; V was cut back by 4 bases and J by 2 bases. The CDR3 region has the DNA TGTGCCAGCAGTTGGGGACAGGGTCAAGAGACCCAGTACTTC. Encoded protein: CASSWGQGQETQYF.

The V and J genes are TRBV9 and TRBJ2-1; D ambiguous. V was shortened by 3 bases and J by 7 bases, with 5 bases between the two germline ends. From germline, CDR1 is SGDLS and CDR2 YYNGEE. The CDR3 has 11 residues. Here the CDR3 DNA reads TGTGCCAGCAGCGCCGGGAATGAGCAGTTCTTC. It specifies CASSAGNEQFF.

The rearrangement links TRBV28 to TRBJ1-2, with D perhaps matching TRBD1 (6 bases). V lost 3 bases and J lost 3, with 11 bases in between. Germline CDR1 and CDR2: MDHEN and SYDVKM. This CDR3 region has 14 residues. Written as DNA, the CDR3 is TGTGCCAGCAGTTTGGGGGGGCTGGACTATGGCTACACCTTC. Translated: CASSLGGLDYGYTF.

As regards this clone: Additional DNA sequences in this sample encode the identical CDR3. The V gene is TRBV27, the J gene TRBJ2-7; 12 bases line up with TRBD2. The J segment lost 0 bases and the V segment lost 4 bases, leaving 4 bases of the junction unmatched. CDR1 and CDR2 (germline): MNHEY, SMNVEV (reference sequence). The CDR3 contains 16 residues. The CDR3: CASSSLTSGSSYEQYF. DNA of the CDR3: TGTGCCAGCAGTTCCCTGACTAGCGGGAGCTCCTACGAGCAGTACTTC.

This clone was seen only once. The CDR3 nucleotides read TGTGCCAGCAGCTTACGCCAGGGTAGACGGGAGCAGTACTTC. Its protein product is CASSLRQGRREQYF. V usage is TRBV7-6 and J usage is TRBJ2-7; the D gene is possibly TRBD1 (5 bases). In germline, CDR1 is SGHVS, CDR2 FNYEAQ. The CDR3 runs to 14 residues. V lost 2 bases to trimming and J lost 7 bases, with 15 bases between them.

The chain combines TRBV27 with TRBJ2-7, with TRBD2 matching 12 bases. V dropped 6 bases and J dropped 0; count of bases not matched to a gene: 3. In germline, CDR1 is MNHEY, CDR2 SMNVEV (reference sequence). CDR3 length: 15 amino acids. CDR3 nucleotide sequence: TGTGCCAGCAGACCACTAGCGGGGGGCTCCTACGAGCAGTACTTC. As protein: CASRPLAGGSYEQYF.

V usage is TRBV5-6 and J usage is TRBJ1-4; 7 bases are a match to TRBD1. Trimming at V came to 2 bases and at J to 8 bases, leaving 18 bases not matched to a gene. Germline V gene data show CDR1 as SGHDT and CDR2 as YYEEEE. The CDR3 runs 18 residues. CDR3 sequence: CASSFSGQGVLTGEKLFF. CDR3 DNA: TGTGCCAGCAGCTTCTCGGGTCAGGGGGTACTCACGGGAGAAAAACTGTTTTTT.

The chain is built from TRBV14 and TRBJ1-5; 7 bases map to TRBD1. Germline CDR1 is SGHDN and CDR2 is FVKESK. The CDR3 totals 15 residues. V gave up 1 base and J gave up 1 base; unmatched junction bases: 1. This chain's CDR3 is CASSQGGQSNQPQHF. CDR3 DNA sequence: TGTGCCAGCAGCCAAGGGGGACAGAGCAATCAGCCCCAGCATTTT. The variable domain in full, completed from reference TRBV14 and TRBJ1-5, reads EAGVTQFPSHSVIEKGQTVTLRCDPISGHDNLYWYRRVMGKEIKFLLHFVKESKQDESGMPNNRFLAERTGGTYSTLKVQPAELEDSGVYFCASSQGGQSNQPQHFGDGTRLSIL.

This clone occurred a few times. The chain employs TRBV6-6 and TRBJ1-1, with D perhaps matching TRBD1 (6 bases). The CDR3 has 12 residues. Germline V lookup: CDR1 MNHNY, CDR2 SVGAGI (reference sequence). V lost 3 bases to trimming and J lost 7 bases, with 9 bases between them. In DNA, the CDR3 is TGTGCCAGCAGTTATGGGGGCTTTGAAGCTTTCTTT. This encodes CASSYGGFEAFF.